This TCR beta chain originates from a study of shared clonotypes between healthy human individuals. Researchers divided each subset's genomic DNA evenly across several immunoSEQ plates. Sequenced by immunoSEQ multiplex PCR; TCRdb stores in-frame clones only, minus some. The sample includes millions of clones, approximately 95% of them seen just once. V lost 3 bases and J lost 9, with 12 bases in between. Germline CDR1 is GTSNPN and CDR2 is SVGIG (reference sequence). CDR3 length: 12 amino acids. Donors included only healthy HIV-negative adults lacking recent acute infections or vaccinations. Those who donated, Caucasian adults without exception, all lived in Nashville, Tennessee. Researchers partitioned CD4+ cells into CD45RA+ naive and CD45RA-negative memory subsets.

The receptor was derived from a man aged 18 to 29 in good health. The V gene is TRBV30, the J gene TRBJ1-5; TRBD1 might be the D (5 bases). The sequenced sample was naive CD4+ T cells sorted from blood. Noted subset: CD45RA+ positively selected. The CDR3 sequence: CAWRGGTGPQHF. The CDR3 nucleotides are TGTGCCTGGAGGGGGGGGACGGGGCCCCAGCATTTT.